This T cell receptor beta chain stems from a study of blood T cell repertoires in COVID-19. In the source study's methods: Amplification from reference gene primers served as the basis for estimated nucleated cell counts. Clones were read by immunoSEQ multiplex PCR, and TCRdb kept only the in-frame ones, dropping some. Clonal size and the V and J genes are those of that table, whereas D and trimming came from the DNA. Of roughly 60,000 clones in the sample, approximately 78% were seen once. This clone was seen once. In germline, CDR1 is SGHVS, CDR2 FQNEAQ. CDR3 length equals 16 residues. Germline trimming cut 3 bases from V and 0 bases from J; bases unmatched to any gene: 5.

The gene calls are TRBV7-8 and TRBJ1-3; the match to TRBD1 covers 7 bases. The sample taken for sequencing was peripheral blood. The clonotype was recovered from an older man with acute or convalescent COVID-19. CDR3 region: CASSLGQPLSGNTIYF. DNA of the CDR3: TGTGCCAGCAGCTTGGGACAGCCGCTCTCTGGAAACACCATATATTTT. The full variable domain, with the rest looked up from reference TRBV7-8 and TRBJ1-3, is GAGVSQSPRYKVAKRGQDVALRCDPISGHVSLFWYQQALGQGPEFLTYFQNEAQLDKSGLPSDRFFAERPEGSVSTLKIQRTQQEDSAVYLCASSLGQPLSGNTIYFGEGSWLTVV.